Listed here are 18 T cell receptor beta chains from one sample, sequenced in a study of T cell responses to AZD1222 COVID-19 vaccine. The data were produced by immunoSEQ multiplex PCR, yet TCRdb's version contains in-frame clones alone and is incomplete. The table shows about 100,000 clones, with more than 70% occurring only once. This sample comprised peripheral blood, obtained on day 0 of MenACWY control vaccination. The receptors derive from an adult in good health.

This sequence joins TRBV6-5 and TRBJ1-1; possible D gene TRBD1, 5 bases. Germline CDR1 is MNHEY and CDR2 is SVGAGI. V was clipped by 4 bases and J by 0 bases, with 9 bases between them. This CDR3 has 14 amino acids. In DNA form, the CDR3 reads TGTGCCAGCAGTTTCAGGGAGATGAACACTGAAGCTTTCTTT. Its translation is CASSFREMNTEAFF.

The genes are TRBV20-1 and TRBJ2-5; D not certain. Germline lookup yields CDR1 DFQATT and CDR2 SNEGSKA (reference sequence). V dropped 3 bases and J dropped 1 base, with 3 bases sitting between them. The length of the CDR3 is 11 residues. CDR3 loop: CSASSQETQYF. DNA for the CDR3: TGCAGTGCTAGCAGCCAAGAGACCCAGTACTTC.

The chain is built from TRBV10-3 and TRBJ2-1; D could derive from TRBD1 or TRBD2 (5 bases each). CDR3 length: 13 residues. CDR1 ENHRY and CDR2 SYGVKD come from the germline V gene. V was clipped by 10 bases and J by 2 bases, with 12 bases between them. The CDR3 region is CATGTGTYNEQFF. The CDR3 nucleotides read TGTGCCACCGGGACGGGTACCTACAATGAGCAGTTCTTC.

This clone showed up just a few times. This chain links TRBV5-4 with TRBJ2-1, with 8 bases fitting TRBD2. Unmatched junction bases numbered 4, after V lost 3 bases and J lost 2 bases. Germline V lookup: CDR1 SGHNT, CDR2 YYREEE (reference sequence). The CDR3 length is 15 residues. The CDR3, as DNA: TGTGCCAGCAGCTCAGCGGGAGAGGCCTACAATGAGCAGTTCTTC. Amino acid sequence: CASSSAGEAYNEQFF. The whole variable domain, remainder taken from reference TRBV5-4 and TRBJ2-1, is ETGVTQSPTHLIKTRGQQVTLRCSSQSGHNTVSWYQQALGQGPQFIFQYYREEENGRGNFPPRFSGLQFPNYSSELNVNALELDDSALYLCASSSAGEAYNEQFFGPGTRLTVL.

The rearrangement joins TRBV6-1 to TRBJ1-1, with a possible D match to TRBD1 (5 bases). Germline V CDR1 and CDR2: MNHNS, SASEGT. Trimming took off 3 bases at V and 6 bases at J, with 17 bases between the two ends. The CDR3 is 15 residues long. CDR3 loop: CASSDGLGARAEAFF. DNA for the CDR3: TGTGCCAGCAGTGATGGTTTAGGGGCGCGGGCTGAAGCTTTCTTT.

In nucleotides, the CDR3 is TGCGCCAGCAGCTTAGGACAGGGGATCGGCGAGCAGTACTTC. This translates into CASSLGQGIGEQYF. The chain has TRBV5-1 and TRBJ2-7; 9 bases match TRBD1. The CDR3 sequence is 14 residues long. V was pared by 2 bases and J by 6 bases, with 6 bases of the junction left unmatched. CDR1 is SGHRS and CDR2 is YFSETQ in the germline V gene.

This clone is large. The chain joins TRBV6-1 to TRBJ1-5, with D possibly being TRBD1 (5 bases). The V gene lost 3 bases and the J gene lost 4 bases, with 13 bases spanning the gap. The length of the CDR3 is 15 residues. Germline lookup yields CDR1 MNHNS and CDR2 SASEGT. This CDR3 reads CASSDRAGTNQPQHF. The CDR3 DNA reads TGTGCCAGCAGTGATCGGGCAGGGACTAATCAGCCCCAGCATTTT.

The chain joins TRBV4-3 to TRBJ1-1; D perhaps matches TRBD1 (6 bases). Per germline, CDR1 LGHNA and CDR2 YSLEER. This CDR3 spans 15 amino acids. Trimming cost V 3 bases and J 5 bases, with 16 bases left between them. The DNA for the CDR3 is TGCGCCAGCAGCCAGGCCTTACAGGGCCTTACTGAAGCTTTCTTT. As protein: CASSQALQGLTEAFF.

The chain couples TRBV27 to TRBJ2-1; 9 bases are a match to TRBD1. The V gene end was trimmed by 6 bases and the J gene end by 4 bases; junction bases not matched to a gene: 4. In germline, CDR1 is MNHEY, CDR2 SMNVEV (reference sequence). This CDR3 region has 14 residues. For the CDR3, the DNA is TGTGCCAGCAGGCCGACAGGGGGGTACAATGAGCAGTTCTTC. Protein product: CASRPTGGYNEQFF.

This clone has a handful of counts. The CDR3 reads CASSLDPPQPQHF. CDR3 DNA sequence: TGTGCCAGCAGCTTAGACCCCCCACAGCCCCAGCATTTT. The rearrangement joins TRBV7-2 to TRBJ1-5; D call uncertain. V dropped 1 base and J dropped 7 bases, with 8 bases sitting between them. Germline V gene sequence: CDR1 SGHTA, CDR2 FQGNSA. The CDR3 covers 13 residues.

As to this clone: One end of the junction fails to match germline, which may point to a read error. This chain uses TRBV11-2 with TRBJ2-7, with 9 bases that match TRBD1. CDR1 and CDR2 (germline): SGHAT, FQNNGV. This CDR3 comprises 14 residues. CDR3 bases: TGTGCCAGCAGCCACCGGGACAGGGACAACCGTGGGGACTTC. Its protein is CASSHRDRDNRGDF.

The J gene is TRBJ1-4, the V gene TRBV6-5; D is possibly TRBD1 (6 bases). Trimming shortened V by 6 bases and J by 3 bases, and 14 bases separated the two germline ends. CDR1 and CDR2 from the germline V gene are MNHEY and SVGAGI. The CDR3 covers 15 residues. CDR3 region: CASRAGGRANEKLFF. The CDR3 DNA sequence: TGTGCCAGCAGGGCCGGGGGCCGGGCTAATGAAAAACTGTTTTTT.

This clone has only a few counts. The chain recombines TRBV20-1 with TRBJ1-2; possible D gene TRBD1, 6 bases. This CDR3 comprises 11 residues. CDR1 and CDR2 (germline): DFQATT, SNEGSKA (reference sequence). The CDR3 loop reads CRPKGDNGYTF. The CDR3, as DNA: TGCAGGCCCAAGGGGGATAACGGCTACACCTTC.

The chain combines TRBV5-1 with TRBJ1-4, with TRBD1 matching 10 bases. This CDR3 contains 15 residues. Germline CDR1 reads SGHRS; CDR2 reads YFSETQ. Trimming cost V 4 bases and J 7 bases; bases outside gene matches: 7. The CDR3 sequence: CASSPWDRGSEKLFF. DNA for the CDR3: TGCGCCAGCAGCCCGTGGGACAGGGGAAGTGAAAAACTGTTTTTT. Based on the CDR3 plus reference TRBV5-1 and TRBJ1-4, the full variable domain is KAGVTQTPRYLIKTRGQQVTLSCSPISGHRSVSWYQQTPGQGLQFLFEYFSETQRNKGNFPGRFSGRQFSNSRSEMNVSTLELGDSALYLCASSPWDRGSEKLFFGSGTQLSVL.

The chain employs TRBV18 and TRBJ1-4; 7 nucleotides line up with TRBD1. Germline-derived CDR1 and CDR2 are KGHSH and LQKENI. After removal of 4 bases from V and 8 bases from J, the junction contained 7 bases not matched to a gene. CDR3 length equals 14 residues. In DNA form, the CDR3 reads TGTGCCAGCTCACGAGGACAGGAGGGGGAAAAACTGTTTTTT. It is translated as CASSRGQEGEKLFF.

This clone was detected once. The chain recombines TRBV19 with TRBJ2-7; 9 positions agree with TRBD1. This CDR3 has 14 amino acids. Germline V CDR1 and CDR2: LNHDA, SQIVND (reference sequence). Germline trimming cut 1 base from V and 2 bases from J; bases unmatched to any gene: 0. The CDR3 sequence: CASSIGQGAYEQYF. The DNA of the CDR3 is TGTGCCAGTAGTATAGGACAGGGGGCCTACGAGCAGTACTTC.

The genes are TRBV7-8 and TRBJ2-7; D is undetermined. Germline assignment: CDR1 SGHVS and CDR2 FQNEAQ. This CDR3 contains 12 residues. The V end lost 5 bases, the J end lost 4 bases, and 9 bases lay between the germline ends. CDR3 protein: CASSRSTYEQYF. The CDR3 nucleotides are TGTGCCAGCAGCCGCTCTACGTACGAGCAGTACTTC.

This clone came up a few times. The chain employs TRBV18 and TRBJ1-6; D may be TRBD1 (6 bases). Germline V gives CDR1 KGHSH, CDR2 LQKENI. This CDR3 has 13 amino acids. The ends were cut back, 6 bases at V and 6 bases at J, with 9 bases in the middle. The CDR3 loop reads CASSPDSNSPLHF. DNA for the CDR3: TGTGCCAGCTCCCCGGACAGTAATTCACCCCTCCACTTT.